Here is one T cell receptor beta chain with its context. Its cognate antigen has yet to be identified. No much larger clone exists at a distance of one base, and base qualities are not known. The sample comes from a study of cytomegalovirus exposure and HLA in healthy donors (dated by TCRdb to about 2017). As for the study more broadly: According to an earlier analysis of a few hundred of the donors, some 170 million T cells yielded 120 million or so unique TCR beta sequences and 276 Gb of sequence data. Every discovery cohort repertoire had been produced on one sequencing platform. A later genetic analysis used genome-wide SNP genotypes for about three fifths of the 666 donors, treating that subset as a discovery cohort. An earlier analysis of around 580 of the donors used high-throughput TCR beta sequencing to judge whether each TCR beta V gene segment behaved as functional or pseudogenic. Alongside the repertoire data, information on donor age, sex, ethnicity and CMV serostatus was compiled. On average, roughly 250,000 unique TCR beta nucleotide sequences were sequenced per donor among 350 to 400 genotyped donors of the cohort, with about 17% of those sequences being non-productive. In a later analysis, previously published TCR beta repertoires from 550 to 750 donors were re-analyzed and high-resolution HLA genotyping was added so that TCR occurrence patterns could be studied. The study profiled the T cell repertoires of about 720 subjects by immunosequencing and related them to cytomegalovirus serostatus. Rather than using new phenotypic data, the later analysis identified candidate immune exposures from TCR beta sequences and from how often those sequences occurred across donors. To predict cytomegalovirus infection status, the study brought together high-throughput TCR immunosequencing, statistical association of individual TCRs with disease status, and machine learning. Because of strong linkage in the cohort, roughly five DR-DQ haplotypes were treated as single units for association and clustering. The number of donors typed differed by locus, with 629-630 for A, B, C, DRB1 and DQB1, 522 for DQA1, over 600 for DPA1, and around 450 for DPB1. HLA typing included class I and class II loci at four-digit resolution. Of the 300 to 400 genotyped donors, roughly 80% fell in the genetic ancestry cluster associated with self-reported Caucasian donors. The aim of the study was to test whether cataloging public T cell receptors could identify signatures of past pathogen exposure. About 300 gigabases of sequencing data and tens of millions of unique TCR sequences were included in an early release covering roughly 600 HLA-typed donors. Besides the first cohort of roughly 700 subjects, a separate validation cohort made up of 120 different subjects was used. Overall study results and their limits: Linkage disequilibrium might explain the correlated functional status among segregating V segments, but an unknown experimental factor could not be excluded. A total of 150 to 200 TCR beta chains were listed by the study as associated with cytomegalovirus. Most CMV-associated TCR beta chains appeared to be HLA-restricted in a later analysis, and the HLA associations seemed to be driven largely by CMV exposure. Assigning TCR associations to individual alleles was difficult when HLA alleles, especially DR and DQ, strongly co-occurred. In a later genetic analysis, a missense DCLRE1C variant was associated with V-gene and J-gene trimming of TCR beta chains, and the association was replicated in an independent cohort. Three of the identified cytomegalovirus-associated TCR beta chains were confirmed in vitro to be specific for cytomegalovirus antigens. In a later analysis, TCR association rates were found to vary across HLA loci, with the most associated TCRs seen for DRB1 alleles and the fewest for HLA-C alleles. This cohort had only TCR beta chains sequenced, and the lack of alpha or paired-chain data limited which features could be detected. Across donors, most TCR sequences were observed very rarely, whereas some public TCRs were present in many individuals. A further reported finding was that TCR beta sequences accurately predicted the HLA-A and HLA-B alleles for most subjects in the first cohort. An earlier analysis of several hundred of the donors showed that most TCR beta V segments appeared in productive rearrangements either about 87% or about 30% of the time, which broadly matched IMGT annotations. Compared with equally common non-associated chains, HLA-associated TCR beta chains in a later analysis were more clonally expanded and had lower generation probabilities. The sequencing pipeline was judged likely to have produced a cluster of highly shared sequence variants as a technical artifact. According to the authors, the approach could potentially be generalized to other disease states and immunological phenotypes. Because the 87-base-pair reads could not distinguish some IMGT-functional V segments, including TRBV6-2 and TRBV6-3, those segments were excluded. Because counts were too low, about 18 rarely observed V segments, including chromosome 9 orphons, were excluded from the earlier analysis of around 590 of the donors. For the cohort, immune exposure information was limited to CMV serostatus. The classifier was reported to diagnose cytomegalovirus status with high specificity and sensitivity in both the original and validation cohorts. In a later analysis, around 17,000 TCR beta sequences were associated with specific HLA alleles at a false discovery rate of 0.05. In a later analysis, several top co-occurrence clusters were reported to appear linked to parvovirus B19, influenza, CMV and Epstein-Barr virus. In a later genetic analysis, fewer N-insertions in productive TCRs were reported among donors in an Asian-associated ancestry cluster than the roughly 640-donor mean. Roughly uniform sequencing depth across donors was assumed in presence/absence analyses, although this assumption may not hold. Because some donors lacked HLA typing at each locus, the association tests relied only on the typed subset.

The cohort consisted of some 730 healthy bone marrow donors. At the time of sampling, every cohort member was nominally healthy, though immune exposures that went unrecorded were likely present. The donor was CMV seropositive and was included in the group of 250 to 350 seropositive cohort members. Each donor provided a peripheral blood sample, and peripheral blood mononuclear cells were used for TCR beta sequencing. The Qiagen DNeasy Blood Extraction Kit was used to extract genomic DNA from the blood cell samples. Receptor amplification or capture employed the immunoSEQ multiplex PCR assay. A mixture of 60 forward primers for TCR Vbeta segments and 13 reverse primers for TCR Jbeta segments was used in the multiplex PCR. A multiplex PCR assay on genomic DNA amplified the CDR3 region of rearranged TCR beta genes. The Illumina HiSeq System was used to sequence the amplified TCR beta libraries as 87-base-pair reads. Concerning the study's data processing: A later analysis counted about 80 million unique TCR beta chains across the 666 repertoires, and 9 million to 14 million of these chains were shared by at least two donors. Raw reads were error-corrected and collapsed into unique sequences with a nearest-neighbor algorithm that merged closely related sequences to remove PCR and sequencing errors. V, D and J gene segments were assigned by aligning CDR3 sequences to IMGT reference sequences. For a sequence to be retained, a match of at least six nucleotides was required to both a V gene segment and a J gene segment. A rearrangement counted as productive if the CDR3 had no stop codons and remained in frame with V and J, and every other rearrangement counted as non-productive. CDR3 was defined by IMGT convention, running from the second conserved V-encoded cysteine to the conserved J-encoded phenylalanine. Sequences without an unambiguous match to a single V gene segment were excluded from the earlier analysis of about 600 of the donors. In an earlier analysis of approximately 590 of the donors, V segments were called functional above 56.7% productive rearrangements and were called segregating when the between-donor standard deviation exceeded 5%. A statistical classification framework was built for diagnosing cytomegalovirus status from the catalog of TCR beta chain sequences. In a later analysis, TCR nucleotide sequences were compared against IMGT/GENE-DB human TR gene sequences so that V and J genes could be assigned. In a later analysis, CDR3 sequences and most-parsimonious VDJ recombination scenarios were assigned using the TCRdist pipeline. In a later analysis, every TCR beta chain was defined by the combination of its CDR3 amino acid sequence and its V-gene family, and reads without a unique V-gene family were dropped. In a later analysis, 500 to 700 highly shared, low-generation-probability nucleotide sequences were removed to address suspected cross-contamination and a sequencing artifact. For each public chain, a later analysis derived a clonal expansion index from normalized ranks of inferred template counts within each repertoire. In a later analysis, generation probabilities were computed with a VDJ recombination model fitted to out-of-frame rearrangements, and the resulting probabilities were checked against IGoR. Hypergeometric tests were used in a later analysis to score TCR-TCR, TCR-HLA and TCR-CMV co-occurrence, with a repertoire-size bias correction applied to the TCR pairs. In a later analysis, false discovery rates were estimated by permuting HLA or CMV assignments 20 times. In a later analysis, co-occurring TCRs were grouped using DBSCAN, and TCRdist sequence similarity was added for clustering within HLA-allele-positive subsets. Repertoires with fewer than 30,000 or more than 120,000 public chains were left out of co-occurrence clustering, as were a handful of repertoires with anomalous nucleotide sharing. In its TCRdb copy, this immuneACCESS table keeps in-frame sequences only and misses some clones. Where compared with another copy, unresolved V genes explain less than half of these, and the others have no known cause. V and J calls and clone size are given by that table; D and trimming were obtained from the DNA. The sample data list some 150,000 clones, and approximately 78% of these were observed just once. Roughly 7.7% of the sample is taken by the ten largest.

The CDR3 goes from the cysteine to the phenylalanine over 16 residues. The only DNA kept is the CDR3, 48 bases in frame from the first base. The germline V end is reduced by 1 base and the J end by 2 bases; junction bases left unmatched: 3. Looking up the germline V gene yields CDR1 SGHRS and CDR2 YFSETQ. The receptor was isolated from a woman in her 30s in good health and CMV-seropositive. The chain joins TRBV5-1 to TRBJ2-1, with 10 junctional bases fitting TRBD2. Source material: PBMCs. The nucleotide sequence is TGCGCCAGCAGCTTGCCTAGCGGGGGCGCCTACAATGAGCAGTTCTTC. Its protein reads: CASSLPSGGAYNEQFF.